Below, 10 T cell receptor beta chains from the same sample are listed, as sequenced in a study of T-cell memory formation after mild COVID-19. TCRdb reprocessed the 5' RACE reads with MiXCR, giving one entry per CDR3 protein. Found here are 400,000 to 500,000 distinct CDR3 sequences, about 20% of them singletons; the top ten hold around a fifth. The specimen was PBMCs or a T cell subset sorted from them (not recorded which). The receptor source for this set is a man aged 18 to 35 who had mild COVID-19 (a few samples of this study predate the infection). Cell type and time point are not known.

This clonotype has a count of ten or more. This sequence joins TRBV12-3 or TRBV12-4 and TRBJ2-7; the match to TRBD1 covers 7 bases. The junction had 4 bases not matched to a gene; V was cut back by 3 bases and J by 5 bases. The CDR3 covers 13 residues. The CDR3 loop reads CASSLGDRDEQYF. CDR3 nucleotide sequence: TGTGCCAGCAGTTTGGGAGACAGGGACGAGCAGTACTTC.

This chain uses TRBV7-2 with TRBJ2-7; no clear D. The CDR3 length is 13 residues. Trimming removed 5 bases at V and 5 bases at J, with 13 bases between. Germline CDR1 is SGHTA and CDR2 is FQGNSA. CDR3: CASSAGPVNEQYV. Written as DNA, the CDR3 is TGTGCCAGCAGCGCCGGCCCTGTGAACGAGCAGTACGTC.

J is TRBJ1-5 and V is TRBV5-5; no clear D. Germline loops: CDR1 SGHKS, CDR2 YYEKEE (reference sequence). This CDR3 has 16 amino acids. V was shortened by 0 bases and J by 0 bases, with 10 bases between the two germline ends. The CDR3 protein is CASSLAFGYSNQPQHF. The CDR3 coding sequence is TGTGCCAGCAGCTTGGCCTTCGGATATAGCAATCAGCCCCAGCATTTT. Using reference TRBV5-5 and TRBJ1-5 for the parts outside the CDR3, the full variable domain is DAGVTQSPTHLIKTRGQQVTLRCSPISGHKSVSWYQQVLGQGPQFIFQYYEKEERGRGNFPDRFSARQFPNYSSELNVNALLLGDSALYLCASSLAFGYSNQPQHFGDGTRLSIL.

This clonotype was seen only a few times. The V gene is TRBV29-1, the J gene TRBJ2-1, with D maybe TRBD1 (5 bases). The germline V gene encodes CDR1 SQVTM and CDR2 ANQGSEA. With 1 base removed from V and 4 bases from J, the gap between germline ends came to 14 bases. The CDR3 sequence is 15 residues long. CDR3 in DNA: TGCAGCGTTGAAGGGTACAGGCCCCTATACAATGAGCAGTTCTTC. It is translated as CSVEGYRPLYNEQFF.

A few counts support this clonotype. V and J are TRBV12-3 or TRBV12-4 and TRBJ2-1; weak D call: TRBD1 (6 bases). V was clipped by 5 bases and J by 6 bases, with 14 bases between them. The CDR3 is made up of 14 amino acids. CDR3 loop: CASSGSQGFNEQFF. The CDR3 nucleotides are TGTGCCAGCAGTGGCTCCCAGGGGTTCAATGAGCAGTTCTTC.

The V call is TRBV5-1, the J call TRBJ2-7; a weak D match, TRBD2 (6 bases). Germline V lookup: CDR1 SGHRS, CDR2 YFSETQ. The V and J ends lost 0 bases and 0 bases respectively, with 13 bases between them. The CDR3 sequence is 16 residues long. CDR3 DNA sequence: TGCGCCAGCAGCTTGGCACCGGCGGGGAGCTCCTACGAGCAGTACGTC. Amino acids: CASSLAPAGSSYEQYV.

This clonotype has ten or more counts. The V call is TRBV5-6, the J call TRBJ2-1; tentative D call: TRBD1 (5 bases). The germline gives CDR1 SGHDT, CDR2 YYEEEE. The V end was cut by 1 base, the J end by 4 bases, with 12 bases between. This CDR3 region has 15 residues. In DNA, the CDR3 is TGTGCCAGCAGCTTGAACCAGGGAAGGTACAATGAGCAGTTCTTC. Translating gives CASSLNQGRYNEQFF.

There are a few counts of this clonotype. The chain links TRBV7-2 to TRBJ2-2; TRBD1 is a possible D gene (6 bases). This CDR3 is 15 amino acids long. Trimming pared 3 bases from V and 5 bases from J, leaving 13 bases between. CDR1 and CDR2 from the germline V gene are SGHTA and FQGNSA. The CDR3 protein is CASSLQGPGTGELFF. CDR3 DNA sequence: TGTGCCAGCAGCTTGCAGGGGCCCGGAACCGGGGAGCTGTTTTTT.

This clonotype was picked up many times. J is TRBJ2-6 and V is TRBV18, with 7 bases fitting TRBD1. Germline V gene lookup returns CDR1 KGHSH and CDR2 LQKENI. The CDR3 extends over 15 amino acids. The junction had 0 bases not matched to a gene; V was cut back by 4 bases and J by 0 bases. The CDR3 sequence: CASSRDSSGANVLTF. The DNA of the CDR3 is TGTGCCAGCTCACGGGACAGCTCTGGGGCCAACGTCCTGACTTTC.

The J gene is TRBJ2-3, the V gene TRBV3-1; D may correspond to TRBD1 or TRBD2 (5 bases each). V was shortened by 4 bases and J by 1 base, with 12 bases between the two germline ends. CDR3 size: 15 residues. CDR1 is LGHDT, CDR2 YNNKEL, per germline (reference sequence). In DNA, the CDR3 is TGTGCCAGCAGCCTAGGGACCCTCGGCACAGATACGCAGTATTTT. This sequence encodes CASSLGTLGTDTQYF.